This T cell receptor beta chain is drawn from a study of cytomegalovirus exposure and HLA in healthy donors. Study findings and constraints: In a later analysis, parvovirus B19, influenza, CMV and Epstein-Barr virus appeared linked to several top co-occurrence clusters.

The study ran its PCR with 60 Vbeta and 13 Jbeta primers. Libraries were prepared by immunoSEQ multiplex PCR; TCRdb keeps only in-frame clonotypes and omits some of them. The data contain around 190,000 clones, almost 80% of them singletons. As regards this clone: Its antigen is unknown.

This CDR3 comprises 13 residues. The germline V gene encodes CDR1 MNHEY and CDR2 SMNVEV (reference sequence). V lost 6 bases and J lost 4, with 12 bases in between. V and J are TRBV27 and TRBJ1-2; a weak D match, TRBD1 (6 bases). This receptor was identified in a woman aged 18-35 years in good health and CMV-seronegative. The sequenced material came from PBMCs. CDR3 in amino acids: CASRRTVTYGYTF. CDR3 sequence (DNA): TGTGCCAGCAGGAGGACAGTCACCTATGGCTACACCTTC.